The text below deals with one T cell receptor beta chain. The antigen is undetermined. Researchers ran the PCR with 60 Vbeta and 13 Jbeta primers. The assay was immunoSEQ multiplex PCR, and TCRdb's table has in-frame clones only and misses some. This sample yields some 170,000 clones, of which 72% are seen a single time; 2% to 2.5% belongs to the top ten. This entry comes from a study of cytomegalovirus exposure and HLA in healthy donors. General study findings and limits: Later analysis demonstrated an association between a missense DCLRE1C variant and TCR beta V- and J-gene trimming. Other equally common chains were less clonally expanded than HLA-associated TCR beta chains, a later analysis showed.

Looked up from germline, CDR1 is LNHDA and CDR2 is SQIVND (reference sequence). The length of the CDR3 is 15 residues. Losses at the gene ends were 6 bases for V and 2 bases for J; bases not matched to a gene: 2. The sequence derives from a human donor in good health. The specimen was PBMCs. The chain has TRBV19 and TRBJ2-2; TRBD1 matches at 11 bases. CDR3 sequence: CASRRTGGNTGELFF. The CDR3 region has the DNA TGTGCCAGTAGGAGGACAGGGGGCAACACCGGGGAGCTGTTTTTT.